Given below is one TCR beta chain in context. The V and J ends lost 2 bases and 2 bases respectively, with 4 bases between them. The CDR3 runs 13 residues. The germline CDR1 and CDR2 sequences are SGHAT and FQNNGV. The data were obtained in a study of OX40 agonist ivuxolimab in advanced cancers. TCRdb's table, derived via immunoSEQ multiplex PCR, lists solely in-frame clones and lacks some. Here the sample spans under 85,000 clones, more than 75% being singletons. V usage is TRBV11-2 and J usage is TRBJ1-3, with unresolved D. This TCR was recovered from an adult with an advanced solid tumor such as melanoma, head and neck, liver or kidney cancer. The input for sequencing was CD4+ or CD8+ T cells sorted from blood, taken in a trial of the OX40 agonist ivuxolimab. The CDR3 bases are TGTGCCAGCAGCTTACGAGCTGGAAACACCATATATTTT. It yields the protein CASSLRAGNTIYF.